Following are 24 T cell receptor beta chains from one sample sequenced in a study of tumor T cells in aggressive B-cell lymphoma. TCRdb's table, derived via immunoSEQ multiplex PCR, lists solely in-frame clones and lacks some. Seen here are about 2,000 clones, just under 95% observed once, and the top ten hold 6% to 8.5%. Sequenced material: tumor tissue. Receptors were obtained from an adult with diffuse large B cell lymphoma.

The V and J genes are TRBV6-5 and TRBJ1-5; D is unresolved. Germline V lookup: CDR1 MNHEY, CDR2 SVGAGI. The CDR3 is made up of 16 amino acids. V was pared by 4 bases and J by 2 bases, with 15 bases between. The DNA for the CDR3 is TGTGCCAGCAGTTTATCCCGATCGCGAGGCAATCAGCCCCAGCATTTT. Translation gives CASSLSRSRGNQPQHF.

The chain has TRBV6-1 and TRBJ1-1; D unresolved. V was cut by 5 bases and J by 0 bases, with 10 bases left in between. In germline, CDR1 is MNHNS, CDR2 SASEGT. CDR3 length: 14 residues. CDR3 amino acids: CASSFRAMNTEAFF. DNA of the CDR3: TGTGCCAGCAGTTTCCGCGCGATGAACACTGAAGCTTTCTTT.

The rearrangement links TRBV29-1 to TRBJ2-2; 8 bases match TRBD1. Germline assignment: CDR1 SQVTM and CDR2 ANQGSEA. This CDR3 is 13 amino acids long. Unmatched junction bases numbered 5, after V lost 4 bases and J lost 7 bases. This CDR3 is CSVVRTGNGELFF. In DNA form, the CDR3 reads TGCAGCGTTGTAAGGACAGGGAACGGGGAGCTGTTTTTT.

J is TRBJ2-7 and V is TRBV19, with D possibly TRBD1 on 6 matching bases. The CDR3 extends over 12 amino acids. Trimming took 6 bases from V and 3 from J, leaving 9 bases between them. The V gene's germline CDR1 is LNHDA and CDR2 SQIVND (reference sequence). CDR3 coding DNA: TGTGCCAGTAGGGCAGGGGACTACGAGCAGTACTTC. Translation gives CASRAGDYEQYF.

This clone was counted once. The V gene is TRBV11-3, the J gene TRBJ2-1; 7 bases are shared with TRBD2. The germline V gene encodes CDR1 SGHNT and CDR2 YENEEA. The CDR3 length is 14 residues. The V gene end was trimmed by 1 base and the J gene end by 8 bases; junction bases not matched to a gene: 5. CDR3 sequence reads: CASSLGGRTDEQFF. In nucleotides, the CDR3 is TGTGCCAGCAGCTTAGGCGGGAGAACCGATGAGCAGTTCTTC.

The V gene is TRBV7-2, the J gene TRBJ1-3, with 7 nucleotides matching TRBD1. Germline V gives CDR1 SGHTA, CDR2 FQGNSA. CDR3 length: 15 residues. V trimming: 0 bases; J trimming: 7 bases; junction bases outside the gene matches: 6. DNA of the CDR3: TGTGCCAGCAGCTTAGCGGGACAGAGGGGTAACACCATATATTTT. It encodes CASSLAGQRGNTIYF.

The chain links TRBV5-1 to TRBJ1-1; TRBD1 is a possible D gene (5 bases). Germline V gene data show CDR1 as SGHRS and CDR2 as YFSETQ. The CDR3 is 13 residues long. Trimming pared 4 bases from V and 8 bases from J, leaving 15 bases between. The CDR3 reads CASSTGGAGEAFF. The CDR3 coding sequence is TGCGCCAGCAGCACGGGAGGGGCTGGGGAAGCTTTCTTT.

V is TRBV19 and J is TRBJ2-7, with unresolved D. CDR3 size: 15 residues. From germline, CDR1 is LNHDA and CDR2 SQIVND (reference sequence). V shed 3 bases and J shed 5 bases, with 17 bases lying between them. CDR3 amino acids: CASSMILVFTDEQYF. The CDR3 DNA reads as TGTGCCAGTAGTATGATCCTGGTCTTTACTGACGAGCAGTACTTC.

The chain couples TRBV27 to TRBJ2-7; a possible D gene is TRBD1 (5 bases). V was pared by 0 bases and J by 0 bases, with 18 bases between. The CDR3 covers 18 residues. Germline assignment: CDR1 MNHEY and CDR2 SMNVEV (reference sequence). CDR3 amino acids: CASSLSPLGQGVSYEQYF. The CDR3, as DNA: TGTGCCAGCAGTTTATCGCCGTTGGGGCAGGGCGTCTCCTACGAGCAGTACTTC.

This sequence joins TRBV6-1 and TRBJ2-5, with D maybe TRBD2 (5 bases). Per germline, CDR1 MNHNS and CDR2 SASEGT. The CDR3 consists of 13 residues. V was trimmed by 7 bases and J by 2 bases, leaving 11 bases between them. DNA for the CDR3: TGTGCCAGCAATAGCGTGAGGCAAGAGACCCAGTACTTC. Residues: CASNSVRQETQYF.

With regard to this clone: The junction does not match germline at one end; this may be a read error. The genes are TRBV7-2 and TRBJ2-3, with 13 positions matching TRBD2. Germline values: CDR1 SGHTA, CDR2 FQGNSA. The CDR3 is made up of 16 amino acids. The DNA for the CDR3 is TGTGCCAGCAGCTCGGGACTAGCGGGACGCACCGATACGCAGTATTTT. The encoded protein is CASSSGLAGRTDTQYF.

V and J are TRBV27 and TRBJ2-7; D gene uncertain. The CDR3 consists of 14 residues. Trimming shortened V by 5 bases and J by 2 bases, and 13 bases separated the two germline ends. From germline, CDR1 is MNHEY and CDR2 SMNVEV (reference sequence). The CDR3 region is CASSAPWAAYEQYF. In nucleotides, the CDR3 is TGTGCCAGCAGTGCACCCTGGGCCGCCTACGAGCAGTACTTC.

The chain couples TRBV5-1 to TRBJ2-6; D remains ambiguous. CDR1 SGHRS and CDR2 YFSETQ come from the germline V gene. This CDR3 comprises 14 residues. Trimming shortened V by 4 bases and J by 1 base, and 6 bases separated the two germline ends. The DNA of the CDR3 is TGCGCCAGCAGCGCGGTATCTGGGGCCAACGTCCTGACTTTC. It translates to CASSAVSGANVLTF.

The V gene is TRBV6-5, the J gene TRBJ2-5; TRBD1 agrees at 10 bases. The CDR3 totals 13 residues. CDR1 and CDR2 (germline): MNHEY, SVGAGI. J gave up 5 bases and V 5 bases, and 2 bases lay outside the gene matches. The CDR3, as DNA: TGTGCCAGCAGTCGACAGGGGGCCGAGACCCAGTACTTC. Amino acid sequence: CASSRQGAETQYF.

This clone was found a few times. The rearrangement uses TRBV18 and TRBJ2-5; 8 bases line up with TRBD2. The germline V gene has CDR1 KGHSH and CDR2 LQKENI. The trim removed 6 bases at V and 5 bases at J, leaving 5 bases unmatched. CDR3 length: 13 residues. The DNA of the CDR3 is TGTGCCAGCTCCCTCGGCGGGGGGGAGACCCAGTACTTC. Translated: CASSLGGGETQYF. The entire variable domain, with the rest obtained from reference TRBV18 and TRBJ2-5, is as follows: NAGVMQNPRHLVRRRGQEARLRCSPMKGHSHVYWYRQLPEEGLKFMVYLQKENIIDESGMPKERFSAEFPKEGPSILRIQQVVRGDSAAYFCASSLGGGETQYFGPGTRLLVL.

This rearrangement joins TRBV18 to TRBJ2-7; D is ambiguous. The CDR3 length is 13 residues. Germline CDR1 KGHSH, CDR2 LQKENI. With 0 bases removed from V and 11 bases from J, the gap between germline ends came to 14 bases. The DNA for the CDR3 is TGTGCCAGCTCACCACCTAACACCCCCTTGGAGTACTTC. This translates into CASSPPNTPLEYF.

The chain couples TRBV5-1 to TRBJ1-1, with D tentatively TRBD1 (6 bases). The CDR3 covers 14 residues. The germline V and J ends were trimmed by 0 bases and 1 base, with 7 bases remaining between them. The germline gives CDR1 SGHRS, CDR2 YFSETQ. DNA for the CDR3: TGCGCCAGCAGCTTGGCCAGGGGGAACACTGAAGCTTTCTTT. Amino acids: CASSLARGNTEAFF.

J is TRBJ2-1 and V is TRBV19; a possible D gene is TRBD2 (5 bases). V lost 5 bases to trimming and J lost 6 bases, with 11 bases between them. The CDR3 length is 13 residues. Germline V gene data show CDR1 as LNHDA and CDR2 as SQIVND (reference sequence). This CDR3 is CASSPRGSNEQFF. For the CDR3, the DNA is TGTGCCAGTAGTCCCCGGGGAAGCAATGAGCAGTTCTTC.

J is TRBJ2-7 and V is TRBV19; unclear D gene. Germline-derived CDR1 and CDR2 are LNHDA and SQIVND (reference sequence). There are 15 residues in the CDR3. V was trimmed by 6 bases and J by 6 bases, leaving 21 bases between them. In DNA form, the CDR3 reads TGTGCCAGTAGATATGGAGCAGACGCTCGTGGCGAGCAGTACTTC. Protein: CASRYGADARGEQYF.

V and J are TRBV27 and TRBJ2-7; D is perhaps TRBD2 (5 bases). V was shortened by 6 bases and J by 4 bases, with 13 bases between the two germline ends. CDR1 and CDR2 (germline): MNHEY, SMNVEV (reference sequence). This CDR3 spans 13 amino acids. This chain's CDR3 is CASRRDVGYEQYF. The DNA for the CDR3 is TGTGCCAGCAGGAGGGATGTAGGATACGAGCAGTACTTC.

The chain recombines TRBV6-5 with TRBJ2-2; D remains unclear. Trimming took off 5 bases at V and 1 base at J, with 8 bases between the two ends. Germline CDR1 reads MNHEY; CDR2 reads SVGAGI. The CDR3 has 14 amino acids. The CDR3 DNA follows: TGTGCCAGCAGTGAAAACAGGAACACCGGGGAGCTGTTTTTT. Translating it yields CASSENRNTGELFF.

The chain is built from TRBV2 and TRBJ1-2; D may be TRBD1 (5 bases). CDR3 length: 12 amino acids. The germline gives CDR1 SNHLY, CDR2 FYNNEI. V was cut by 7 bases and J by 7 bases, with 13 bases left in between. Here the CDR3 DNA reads TGTGCCAGCACGGGGGGGTACATTGGCTACACCTTC. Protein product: CASTGGYIGYTF. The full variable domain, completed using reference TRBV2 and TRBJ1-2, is EPEVTQTPSHQVTQMGQEVILRCVPISNHLYFYWYRQILGQKVEFLVSFYNNEISEKSEIFDDQFSVERPDGSNFTLKIRSTKLEDSAMYFCASTGGYIGYTFGSGTRLTVV.

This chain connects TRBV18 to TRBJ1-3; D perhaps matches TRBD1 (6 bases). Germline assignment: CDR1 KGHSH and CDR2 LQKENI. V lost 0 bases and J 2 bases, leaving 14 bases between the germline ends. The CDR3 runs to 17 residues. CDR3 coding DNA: TGTGCCAGCTCACCACCGAGTGCCACAGGGCCTGGAAACACCATATATTTT. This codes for CASSPPSATGPGNTIYF.

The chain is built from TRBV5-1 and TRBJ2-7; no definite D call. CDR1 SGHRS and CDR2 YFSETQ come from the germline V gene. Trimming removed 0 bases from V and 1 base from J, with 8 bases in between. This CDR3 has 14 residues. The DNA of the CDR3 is TGCGCCAGCAGCTTGGGTCCAGATTCCTACGAGCAGTACTTC. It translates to CASSLGPDSYEQYF.